These T cell receptor beta chains were read from a single sample in a study of graft-versus-host responses after intestinal transplantation. Here immunoSEQ multiplex PCR was the method, and the copy in TCRdb shows in-frame clones only, minus some. The sample consists of about 130,000 clones, just over 90% of them appearing once. What these receptors recognize is not known. The sequencing used unstimulated CD4+ T cells sorted from spleen or lymph node cells, collected before intestinal transplant. The receptor set was obtained from a human donor who received an intestinal transplant. The CDR3 runs from the conserved cysteine through the conserved F or W. The order of the fields is clone size, D gene, J gene, V gene, CDR3 protein, CDR3 DNA. The D gene is left open where the match is weak. Some rows mark clone size as missing; the rest say once, few, many or name a class of expanded clone.

. | TRBD2 | TRBJ2-5 | TRBV5-1 | CASSLTSGGRETQYF | TGCGCCAGCAGCCTTACTAGCGGGGGGAGAGAGACCCAGTACTTC
few | TRBD1 | TRBJ2-5 | TRBV18 | CASSPPTGTGWEKTQYF | TGTGCCAGCTCACCACCGACGGGGACAGGGTGGGAGAAGACCCAGTACTTC
. | . | TRBJ2-3 | TRBV4-2 | CASSRQGTDTQYF | TGTGCCAGCAGCCGTCAGGGCACAGATACGCAGTATTTT
. | . | TRBJ2-5 | TRBV6-5 | CASSYSNSQGGETQYF | TGTGCCAGCAGTTACTCGAATTCCCAGGGAGGAGAGACCCAGTACTTC
. | TRBD2 | TRBJ2-2 | TRBV5-1 | CASSPPGGDGELFF | TGCGCCAGCAGTCCCCCGGGGGGTGACGGGGAGCTGTTTTTT
. | TRBD1 | TRBJ1-1 | TRBV7-9 | CASTRGPAGGNTEAFF | TGTGCCAGCACCAGAGGGCCAGCAGGGGGGAACACTGAAGCTTTCTTT
. | . | TRBJ1-1 | TRBV2 | CASSEERNTEAFF | TGTGCCAGCAGTGAAGAGAGGAACACTGAAGCTTTCTTT
. | . | TRBJ2-7 | TRBV30 | CAWSVDGSYEQYF | TGTGCCTGGAGTGTAGACGGCTCCTACGAGCAGTACTTC
few | . | TRBJ2-1 | TRBV5-4 | CASLRWGSNEQFF | TGTGCCAGCCTTCGCTGGGGGAGCAATGAGCAGTTCTTC
. | TRBD1 | TRBJ2-1 | TRBV2 | CASSVGQGLREQFF | TGTGCCAGCAGCGTCGGACAGGGATTAAGGGAGCAGTTCTTC
few | TRBD1 | TRBJ2-7 | TRBV5-1 | CASTTGTGAYEQYF | TGCGCCAGCACCACCGGGACAGGGGCCTACGAGCAGTACTTC
. | . | TRBJ2-7 | TRBV19 | CASSIWDTRSSYEQYF | TGTGCCAGTAGTATTTGGGATACCCGGAGTTCCTACGAGCAGTACTTC
. | . | TRBJ1-5 | TRBV7-5 | CVRSLDRAYSNQPQHF | TGTGTCAGAAGCTTAGACCGAGCCTATAGCAATCAGCCCCAGCATTTT
. | . | TRBJ2-1 | TRBV10-3 | CAISGQGSYNEQFF | TGTGCCATCAGTGGGCAGGGTTCGTACAATGAGCAGTTCTTC
. | . | TRBJ1-5 | TRBV15 | CATSREGGYQPQHF | TGTGCCACCAGCAGAGAGGGCGGTTATCAGCCCCAGCATTTT
. | . | TRBJ2-7 | TRBV7-2 | CASSPDWGYEQYF | TGTGCCAGCAGCCCCGACTGGGGCTACGAGCAGTACTTC
. | . | TRBJ2-3 | TRBV11-2 | CASSLVVSRTDTQYF | TGTGCCAGCAGCTTAGTGGTCTCCCGCACAGATACGCAGTATTTT
few | . | TRBJ2-7 | TRBV6-6 | CASSYSNGVGEQYF | TGTGCCAGCAGTTACTCGAACGGAGTTGGCGAGCAGTACTTC
. | . | TRBJ2-1 | TRBV11-3 | CASSSPQGSYNEQFF | TGTGCCAGCAGCAGTCCCCAGGGCTCCTACAATGAGCAGTTCTTC
. | . | TRBJ2-1 | TRBV9 | CASSVTALRTNEQFF | TGTGCCAGCAGCGTCACCGCCCTACGCACTAATGAGCAGTTCTTC
once | . | TRBJ1-3 | TRBV4-1 | CASSRDRIRGNTIYF | TGCGCCAGCAGCAGAGACAGGATCCGCGGAAACACCATATATTTT
. | . | TRBJ1-6 | TRBV11-2 | CASSLEPAGLSPLHF | TGTGCCAGCAGCTTAGAACCGGCCGGATTATCACCCCTCCACTTT
. | . | TRBJ2-7 | TRBV5-4 | CASSPTYTSYEQYF | TGTGCCAGCAGCCCAACCTACACGTCCTACGAGCAGTACTTC
. | . | TRBJ1-2 | TRBV6-1 | CASRIDGYYGYTF | TGTGCCAGCAGGATTGACGGGTACTATGGCTACACCTTC